The rows below give T cell receptor beta chains drawn from one sample of a study of blood T cell repertoires in COVID-19. Profiling relied on immunoSEQ multiplex PCR, and the TCRdb table lists in-frame clones only, not all of them. This sample carries 90,000 to 100,000 clones, 70% to 90% of them seen once, and the ten largest clones take 2.7%. Sequenced material: peripheral blood. The receptors come from a middle-aged man with COVID-19, enrolled during active disease. The CDR3 runs from the conserved cysteine through the conserved F or W. Fields, in order: V gene, clone size, CDR3 protein. Expanded clones get a size class; other rows say once, few or many, or leave the size out.

V gene: TRBV5-6; clone size: once; CDR3 protein: CASSLDRNQPQHF
V gene: TRBV6-5; clone size: .; CDR3 protein: CASTKRTGLSYTF
V gene: TRBV21-1; clone size: .; CDR3 protein: CASSKNRPFYEQYF
V gene: TRBV2; clone size: once; CDR3 protein: CASSEGQGNTIYF
V gene: TRBV2; clone size: once; CDR3 protein: CASSEKRGPAETQYF
V gene: TRBV29-1; clone size: .; CDR3 protein: CSVPGQGAISEAFF
V gene: TRBV24-1; clone size: .; CDR3 protein: CATGQDSYTQYF
V gene: TRBV7-9; clone size: .; CDR3 protein: CASSYGLAGNNEQFF
V gene: TRBV18; clone size: .; CDR3 protein: CASSTGPRGEQYF
V gene: TRBV11-3; clone size: .; CDR3 protein: CASSKNSGTGGEQYF
V gene: TRBV5-1; clone size: .; CDR3 protein: CASSLGQGEAFF
V gene: TRBV11-2; clone size: once; CDR3 protein: CASNRPGQPTDTQYF
V gene: TRBV20-1; clone size: once; CDR3 protein: CSASAETGFYSPLHF
V gene: TRBV5-6; clone size: .; CDR3 protein: CASSQTGGKETQYF
V gene: TRBV7-8; clone size: .; CDR3 protein: CASSPRQGVVYTF
V gene: TRBV19; clone size: .; CDR3 protein: CASSIDRQGGEQYF
V gene: TRBV7-9; clone size: .; CDR3 protein: CASSRDWSEQYF
V gene: TRBV3-1/TRBV3-2; clone size: once; CDR3 protein: CASSQTGFQPQHF
V gene: TRBV4-1; clone size: .; CDR3 protein: CASSQVARTGTEAFF
V gene: TRBV7-3; clone size: .; CDR3 protein: CASSPTGTGLETQYF
V gene: TRBV7-2; clone size: .; CDR3 protein: CASSSDTGELFF
V gene: TRBV7-8; clone size: few; CDR3 protein: CASSLVAGGGSQPQHF
V gene: TRBV29-1; clone size: .; CDR3 protein: CSVEDRTGERYNEQFF
V gene: TRBV25-1; clone size: .; CDR3 protein: CASSARDRDSSPLHF
V gene: TRBV6-6; clone size: once; CDR3 protein: CASSPPGQGVETQYF
V gene: TRBV9; clone size: .; CDR3 protein: CASSSRTSTDTQYF
V gene: TRBV9; clone size: .; CDR3 protein: CASSMTGGSEAFF
V gene: TRBV28; clone size: .; CDR3 protein: CASSSRMAGGQETQYF
V gene: TRBV19; clone size: .; CDR3 protein: CASIEADYGYTF
V gene: TRBV30; clone size: .; CDR3 protein: CAWSGIGSRDTGELFF
V gene: TRBV3-1/TRBV3-2; clone size: .; CDR3 protein: CASSRDLYSDTQYF
V gene: TRBV19; clone size: .; CDR3 protein: CASSIVAGGAGYPYNEQFF
V gene: TRBV7-9; clone size: .; CDR3 protein: CASSLVQGARGELFF
V gene: TRBV7-2; clone size: .; CDR3 protein: CASSRQVPGEQYF
V gene: TRBV18; clone size: .; CDR3 protein: CASSPPRGRVNTEAFF
V gene: TRBV11-2; clone size: .; CDR3 protein: CASSLGPSGEQTQYF
V gene: TRBV4-2; clone size: once; CDR3 protein: CASSQFGLAGGYSGANVLTF
V gene: TRBV10-3; clone size: .; CDR3 protein: CAITPQGLNTEAFF
V gene: TRBV19; clone size: once; CDR3 protein: CASSIDLPYNEQFF
V gene: TRBV18; clone size: .; CDR3 protein: CASSPGTGGSYEQYF
V gene: TRBV27; clone size: .; CDR3 protein: CASSSTGGASEAFF
V gene: TRBV7-8; clone size: once; CDR3 protein: CASSLGGVATNEKLFF
V gene: TRBV12-3/TRBV12-4; clone size: .; CDR3 protein: CASSTTGEAFF
V gene: TRBV4-2; clone size: .; CDR3 protein: CASSQDGLGTGLTGSYEQYF
V gene: TRBV5-8; clone size: once; CDR3 protein: CASSYRGTKNIQYF
V gene: TRBV4-1; clone size: .; CDR3 protein: CASSYGQGKNEKLFF
V gene: TRBV5-1; clone size: .; CDR3 protein: CASSLGRADTQYF
V gene: TRBV7-9; clone size: .; CDR3 protein: CASRSRGGNTIYF
V gene: TRBV6-4; clone size: .; CDR3 protein: CASSDSISPGTGGSGNTIYF
V gene: TRBV5-1; clone size: .; CDR3 protein: CASSLGLSGSPLHF
V gene: TRBV4-1; clone size: .; CDR3 protein: CASSRRTGGLDEQFF
V gene: TRBV12-3/TRBV12-4; clone size: .; CDR3 protein: CASSLGGGRAFF
V gene: TRBV30; clone size: .; CDR3 protein: CAWSVQGFGEKLFF
V gene: TRBV2; clone size: .; CDR3 protein: CASTRVGGTGELFF
V gene: TRBV27; clone size: .; CDR3 protein: CASSLSGRGYNQPQHF
V gene: TRBV27; clone size: .; CDR3 protein: CASSHGTGYGYTF
V gene: TRBV9; clone size: .; CDR3 protein: CASSLGRDTQYF
V gene: TRBV12-3/TRBV12-4; clone size: .; CDR3 protein: CASSRQYEAFF
V gene: TRBV4-2; clone size: .; CDR3 protein: CASSHIAGGHTGELFF
V gene: TRBV21-1; clone size: .; CDR3 protein: CASSKPSGGSNEQFF